The 13 T cell receptor beta chains presented below share a single source sample, sequenced in a study of blood T cell repertoires in COVID-19. The method was immunoSEQ multiplex PCR; TCRdb's version includes in-frame clones alone and lacks a portion of them. The sample lists 100,000 to 150,000 clones; approximately 83% were seen once. Sequenced input: peripheral blood. The receptors here all came from a man aged 35 to 55 with active or convalescent COVID-19.

The chain carries TRBV7-2 and TRBJ2-7, with TRBD2 as a possible D gene (7 bases). The V gene's germline CDR1 is SGHTA and CDR2 FQGNSA. The V and J ends lost 7 bases and 3 bases respectively, with 22 bases between them. The CDR3 consists of 16 residues. The CDR3 sequence: CASKSQGGTTFYEQYF. The CDR3 nucleotides are TGTGCCAGCAAATCCCAGGGAGGGACAACTTTCTACGAGCAGTACTTC.

The CDR3 is CASSPLWASGGDTQYF. CDR3 nucleotide sequence: TGTGCCAGCAGTCCCCTGTGGGCTAGCGGGGGGGATACGCAGTATTTT. The chain links TRBV27 to TRBJ2-3, with TRBD2 identical over 11 bases. The CDR3 is 16 amino acids. Losses at the gene ends were 5 bases for V and 6 bases for J; bases not matched to a gene: 10. Germline V gene data show CDR1 as MNHEY and CDR2 as SMNVEV (reference sequence).

The chain carries TRBV3-1 (or the pseudogene TRBV3-2) and TRBJ1-1; TRBD1 matches 7 bases. The CDR3 loop spans 16 amino acids. Germline assignment: CDR1 LGHDT and CDR2 YNNKEL (reference sequence). Trimming took 4 bases from V and 0 from J; bases not matched to a gene: 8. This chain's CDR3 is CASSPSGGPLNTEAFF. Written as DNA, the CDR3 is TGTGCCAGCAGCCCATCAGGGGGACCCTTGAACACTGAAGCTTTCTTT.

The CDR3 DNA reads as TGTGCCACCCATCGCGCCTATGGCTACACCTTC. This gives the protein CATHRAYGYTF. The J gene is TRBJ1-2, the V gene TRBV21-1. TRBV21-1 constitutes a pseudogene. The CDR3 length is 11 residues.

This chain uses TRBV5-1 with TRBJ2-2, with 10 bases fitting TRBD1. CDR3 length: 15 residues. The V and J ends lost 3 bases and 2 bases, in that order; junction bases with no gene match: 1. Germline V gene sequence: CDR1 SGHRS, CDR2 YFSETQ. The CDR3 region is CASSSTGGNTGELFF. In DNA, the CDR3 is TGCGCCAGCAGCTCGACAGGGGGCAACACCGGGGAGCTGTTTTTT.

The chain couples TRBV29-1 to TRBJ1-5; perhaps TRBD1 as D (5 bases). V dropped 7 bases and J dropped 1 base, with 14 bases sitting between them. The CDR3 runs to 14 residues. Germline V CDR1 and CDR2: SQVTM, ANQGSEA. The CDR3, as DNA: TGCAGCGCCTTGGGACTAGACAGCAATCAGCCCCAGCATTTT. As protein: CSALGLDSNQPQHF.

This rearrangement joins TRBV6-5 to TRBJ1-1; no firm D call. Germline CDR1 is MNHEY and CDR2 is SVGAGI. Trimming pared 0 bases from V and 3 bases from J, leaving 5 bases between. There are 13 residues in the CDR3. The CDR3 region is CASSYSIDTEAFF. The CDR3 DNA reads TGTGCCAGCAGTTACTCTATAGACACTGAAGCTTTCTTT.

The chain uses TRBV4-1 and TRBJ2-7; 7 bases are shared with TRBD2. CDR3 length: 16 residues. CDR1 and CDR2 from the germline V gene are MGHRA and YSYEKL. Trimming took 1 base from V and 2 from J; bases not matched to a gene: 8. CDR3 nucleotides: TGCGCCAGCAGCCAAGGGGGGAGCGGGGTCGCCTACGAGCAGTACTTC. This gives the protein CASSQGGSGVAYEQYF.

The V gene is TRBV7-9, the J gene TRBJ2-5; D might be TRBD2 (6 bases). V shed 10 bases and J shed 1 base, with 16 bases lying between them. The CDR3 loop spans 14 amino acids. The V gene's germline CDR1 is SEHNR and CDR2 FQNEAQ (reference sequence). The DNA for the CDR3 is TGTGCCATGGGGGACTGGGGGATCCAAGAGACCCAGTACTTC. Its protein product is CAMGDWGIQETQYF.

This clone was observed a few times. The chain has TRBV19 and TRBJ1-6, with 9 bases lining up with TRBD1. Looked up from germline, CDR1 is LNHDA and CDR2 is SQIVND (reference sequence). V lost 5 bases and J lost 9; bases outside the gene matches: 5. The length of the CDR3 is 14 residues. CDR3 protein: CASSPPGQGSPLHF. CDR3 DNA: TGTGCCAGTAGTCCTCCGGGACAGGGTTCACCCCTCCACTTT.

The genes are TRBV24-1 and TRBJ2-1; TRBD1 aligns across 9 bases. The length of the CDR3 is 16 residues. With 2 bases clipped from V and 2 bases from J, the junction kept 3 bases outside the gene matches. CDR1 is KGHDR and CDR2 is SFDVKD in the germline V gene. The CDR3 loop is CATSDSGTGPYNEQFF. CDR3 nucleotide sequence: TGTGCCACCAGTGATTCCGGGACAGGGCCCTACAATGAGCAGTTCTTC.

V is TRBV4-1 and J is TRBJ1-4; D possibly corresponds to TRBD1 (6 bases). The CDR3 totals 19 residues. CDR1 is MGHRA and CDR2 is YSYEKL in the germline V gene. Between the trimmed V and J ends, which lost 1 base and 8 bases, there was a span of 26 bases. The CDR3 sequence: CASSQVKGYIIQGGEKLFF. The DNA for the CDR3 is TGCGCCAGCAGCCAAGTCAAAGGTTACATCATACAGGGCGGCGAAAAACTGTTTTTT.

For this clone: The junction differs from germline at one of its ends, possibly a read error. The V gene is TRBV5-5, the J gene TRBJ1-5, with 8 bases lining up with TRBD1. Germline V gene lookup returns CDR1 SGHKS and CDR2 YYEKEE (reference sequence). The CDR3 runs 12 residues. Here the CDR3 DNA reads TGTGCCGGCAGGGGGCCATCAGCGCCCCAGCATTTT. Its protein product is CAGRGPSAPQHF.